This is a list of T cell receptor beta chains from one sample in a study of glioma-infiltrating T cells after dendritic cell vaccination. Produced via immunoSEQ multiplex PCR; TCRdb's table is partial and in-frame only. The data show around 100,000 clones, roughly 80% seen once. This specimen consisted of blood, obtained before dendritic cell vaccination. Every receptor here comes from a human donor with glioblastoma. The CDR3 runs from the conserved cysteine through the conserved F or W. D genes are given only for firm matches. Clone size is not always given. Where it is, it says once, few, many or a class for expanded clones.

J | V | size | D | DNA | CDR3
TRBJ1-3 | TRBV7-9 | . | . | TGTGCCAGCAGCTTCAGGGGATACGACACCATATATTTT | CASSFRGYDTIYF
TRBJ1-2 | TRBV29-1 | . | . | TGCAGCGTTTCACAGGGCTATGGCTACACCTTC | CSVSQGYGYTF
TRBJ2-3 | TRBV27 | . | . | TGTGCCAGCAGTTTACGGTACACAGATACGCAGTATTTT | CASSLRYTDTQYF
TRBJ1-6 | TRBV7-8 | . | . | TGTGCCAGCGGAGTCAGGGTAGTTCACGGTTCACCCCTCCACTTT | CASGVRVVHGSPLHF
TRBJ2-7 | TRBV7-2 | few | . | TGTGCCAGCAGCTTAATTATGGGGGGCGAGCAGTACTTC | CASSLIMGGEQYF
TRBJ2-2 | TRBV7-9 | . | TRBD1 | TGTGCCAGCACTCCTGGGACAGAGAACACCGGGGAGCTGTTTTTT | CASTPGTENTGELFF
TRBJ2-7 | TRBV30 | . | TRBD1 | TGTGCCTGGAGTGTACGGACAGGCGGTTACGAGCAGTACTTC | CAWSVRTGGYEQYF
TRBJ1-6 | TRBV4-1 | . | . | TGCGCCAGCAGCCCTCAATTGAGCTCCTATAATTCACCCCTCCACTTT | CASSPQLSSYNSPLHF
TRBJ1-6 | TRBV5-1 | few | TRBD1 | TGCGCCAGCAGCTGGACAGGGCCAAATTCACCCCTCCACTTT | CASSWTGPNSPLHF
TRBJ1-2 | TRBV7-3 | . | . | TGTGCCAGCAGCTTAACACCCAACGGTGGCTACACCTTC | CASSLTPNGGYTF
TRBJ1-4 | TRBV11-2 | . | . | TGTGCCAGCAGCCCACAAAATGAAAAACTGTTTTTT | CASSPQNEKLFF
TRBJ1-1 | TRBV11-2 | . | . | TGTGCCAGCAGCTTAGGTTCAGGGATGAACACTGAAGCTTTCTTT | CASSLGSGMNTEAFF
TRBJ1-2 | TRBV4-1 | . | . | TGCGCCAGCAGCCAAGATTCCCGGGATCGCTATGGCTACACCTTC | CASSQDSRDRYGYTF
TRBJ2-7 | TRBV6-6 | . | . | TGTGCCAGCAGTTCGACAGGAGACTTCTACGAGCAGTACTTC | CASSSTGDFYEQYF
TRBJ1-4 | TRBV9 | . | . | TGTGCCAGCAGCGTAGTTATCAGGGGAAGGGAAAAACTGTTTTTT | CASSVVIRGREKLFF
TRBJ2-3 | TRBV28 | once | TRBD1 | TGTGCCAGCAGTGACAGGGGTTCGGATACGCAGTATTTT | CASSDRGSDTQYF
TRBJ1-2 | TRBV19 | . | . | TGTGCCAGCAGGGGCTATGGCTACACCTTC | CASRGYGYTF
TRBJ2-3 | TRBV10-3 | . | . | TGTGCCATCAAGCCGGGACATCTCACAGATACGCAGTATTTT | CAIKPGHLTDTQYF
TRBJ1-1 | TRBV5-5 | . | . | TGTGCCAGCAGCCAATCTTTCGACACAAACCTCGCTGAAGCTTTCTTT | CASSQSFDTNLAEAFF
TRBJ2-1 | TRBV29-1 | . | TRBD1 | TGCAGCGGCATGGACAGGAAAAATGAGCAGTTCTTC | CSGMDRKNEQFF
TRBJ1-6 | TRBV4-1 | . | . | TGCGCCAGCAGCCAAGTAATCAGGGACAAGAATTCACCCCTCCACTTT | CASSQVIRDKNSPLHF
TRBJ2-2 | TRBV28 | . | . | TGTGCCAGCTGGCAGGGGATGTTAGGGGAGCTGTTTTTT | CASWQGMLGELFF
TRBJ2-7 | TRBV6-1 | . | . | TGTGCCAGCCGATTCTTGGGGGGTGAGCAGTACTTC | CASRFLGGEQYF
TRBJ2-2 | TRBV9 | . | . | TGTGCCAGCAGCGCCTATGCGGCGGGCGGGGAGCTGTTTTTT | CASSAYAAGGELFF
TRBJ1-1 | TRBV13 | . | . | TGTGCCAGCAGCCCAGGCGGGGTTAGCACTGAAGCTTTCTTT | CASSPGGVSTEAFF
TRBJ1-2 | TRBV5-5 | . | . | TGTGCCAGCAGCTTGGAGGCAGGATATAACTATGGCTACACCTTC | CASSLEAGYNYGYTF
TRBJ1-4 | TRBV5-1 | . | . | TGCGCCAGCAGCTTGGGCAGGCTTAATGAAAAACTGTTTTTT | CASSLGRLNEKLFF
TRBJ2-2 | TRBV5-1 | . | . | TGCGCCAGCAGCTTGGCCGTAGCGGAGAACACCGGGGAGCTGTTTTTT | CASSLAVAENTGELFF
TRBJ2-7 | TRBV27 | . | . | TGTGCCAGCAGTCCACGGGGGGCCATATACGAGCAGTACTTC | CASSPRGAIYEQYF
TRBJ1-6 | TRBV6-5 | . | TRBD1 | TGTGCCAGCAGTAGAAGACAGGGAAATTCACCCCTCCACTTT | CASSRRQGNSPLHF
TRBJ2-3 | TRBV18 | . | . | TGTGCCAGCTCACCGTCAGGGGCTGATACGCAGTATTTT | CASSPSGADTQYF
TRBJ1-1 | TRBV4-1 | . | . | TGCGCCAGCAGCCACTCATCGACTCGCGGACTAAACACTGAAGCTTTCTTT | CASSHSSTRGLNTEAFF
TRBJ1-4 | TRBV5-6 | . | . | TGTGCCAGCAGCCCCCAGGGGACGGAAAATGAAAAACTGTTTTTT | CASSPQGTENEKLFF
TRBJ1-1 | TRBV4-3 | . | TRBD1 | TGCGCCAGCAGCCACCTACGGACAGGGAGGGCTGAAGCTTTCTTT | CASSHLRTGRAEAFF
TRBJ2-7 | TRBV5-6 | . | TRBD1 | TGTGCCAGCAGCGGACAGGGAGGTACCGAGCAGTACTTC | CASSGQGGTEQYF
TRBJ2-7 | TRBV27 | . | TRBD1 | TGTGCCAGCAGACAGGGGGCAACCTACGAGCAGTACTTC | CASRQGATYEQYF
TRBJ2-2 | TRBV11-3 | . | . | TGTGCCAGCAGCTTAGGGGCGTATGACACCGGGGAGCTGTTTTTT | CASSLGAYDTGELFF
TRBJ1-6 | TRBV13 | . | . | TGTGCCAGCCTAGACAGTCAGGAGCATAATTCACCCCTCCACTTT | CASLDSQEHNSPLHF
TRBJ1-1 | TRBV27 | . | . | TGTGCCAGCAGTCTCGCAGGGGACACTGAAGCTTTCTTT | CASSLAGDTEAFF
TRBJ2-2 | TRBV9 | . | TRBD2 | TGTGCCAGCAGCGCCCCTAGCGGGGGGGCGAACACCGGGGAGCTGTTTTTT | CASSAPSGGANTGELFF
TRBJ2-7 | TRBV29-1 | . | . | TGCAGCGGGGGGACTGTTCCCTACGAGCAGTACTTC | CSGGTVPYEQYF
TRBJ1-1 | TRBV20-1 | . | . | TGCAGTGCTAGTGCGGAAACTGAAGCTTTCTTT | CSASAETEAFF
TRBJ1-4 | TRBV15 | . | . | TGTGCCACCAGCAGCCTACTAATTGCAACTAATGAAAAACTGTTTTTT | CATSSLLIATNEKLFF
TRBJ1-3 | TRBV10-1 | . | TRBD1 | TGCGCCAGATACCTCAGGAGAAGGGGGCGCCTTGGAAACACCATATATTTT | CARYLRRRGRLGNTIYF
TRBJ2-7 | TRBV7-2 | . | TRBD2 | TGTGCCAGCAGCCCCCATGGACTAGCGGGGGAGAATTACGAGCAGTACTTC | CASSPHGLAGENYEQYF
TRBJ2-1 | TRBV7-9 | . | TRBD1 | TGTGCCAGCAGCCAAAAGGGGACAGGGGCCTACAATGAGCAGTTCTTC | CASSQKGTGAYNEQFF
TRBJ1-2 | TRBV4-2 | . | . | TGTGCCAGCAGTCAAGATTCGGGTTCGGGTTATGGCTACACCTTC | CASSQDSGSGYGYTF
TRBJ2-7 | TRBV7-2 | . | . | TGTGCCAGCAGCTTAGGTCAGGACTCCTACGGGCAGTACTTC | CASSLGQDSYGQYF
TRBJ2-2 | TRBV30 | . | TRBD1 | TGTGCCTGGAGGGCTCCGGGACAGGTGCCCGGGGAGCTGTTTTTT | CAWRAPGQVPGELFF
TRBJ2-3 | TRBV9 | . | . | TGTGCCAGCAGCGTTCGCTCGGACAGCCGCACAGATACGCAGTATTTT | CASSVRSDSRTDTQYF
TRBJ1-1 | TRBV6-5 | . | . | TGTGCCAGCAGTGATCGCGGTACTTTCGCTGAAGCTTTCTTT | CASSDRGTFAEAFF
TRBJ2-5 | TRBV7-3 | . | TRBD2 | TGTGCCAGCAGCCCTCCGACTAGCGGGGAGATCCAAGAGACCCAGTACTTC | CASSPPTSGEIQETQYF
TRBJ2-7 | TRBV4-2 | . | TRBD1 | TGTGCCAGCAGCCAAGATACCCAGGGACAGGGATACGGCTACGAGCAGTACTTC | CASSQDTQGQGYGYEQYF
TRBJ1-5 | TRBV28 | . | . | TGTGCCAGCAGTTTGAGGGATCAGCCCCAGCATTTT | CASSLRDQPQHF
TRBJ2-5 | TRBV10-3 | . | . | TGTGCCATCAGGTTTAGCCAGGAGGGGCAAGAGACCCAGTACTTC | CAIRFSQEGQETQYF
TRBJ1-2 | TRBV6-1 | once | TRBD1 | TGTGCCAGCAGCCTAACAGGGGTTTATGGCTACACCTTC | CASSLTGVYGYTF
TRBJ2-1 | TRBV5-1 | . | . | TGCGCCAGCAGCGTATCTCCCGCGGGGACGGGGGAGCAGTTCTTC | CASSVSPAGTGEQFF